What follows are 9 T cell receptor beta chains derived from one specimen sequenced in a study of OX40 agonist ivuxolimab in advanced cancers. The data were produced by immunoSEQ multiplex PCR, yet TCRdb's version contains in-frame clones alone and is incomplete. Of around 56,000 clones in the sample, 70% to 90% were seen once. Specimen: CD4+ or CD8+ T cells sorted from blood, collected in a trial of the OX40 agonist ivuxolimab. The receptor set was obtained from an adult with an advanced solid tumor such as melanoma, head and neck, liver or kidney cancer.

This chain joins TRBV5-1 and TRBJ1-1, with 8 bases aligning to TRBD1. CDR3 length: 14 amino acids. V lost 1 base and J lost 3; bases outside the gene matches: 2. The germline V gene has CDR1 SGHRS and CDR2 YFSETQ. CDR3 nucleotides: TGCGCCAGCAGCTTGACAGGGGGTTACACTGAAGCTTTCTTT. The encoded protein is CASSLTGGYTEAFF.

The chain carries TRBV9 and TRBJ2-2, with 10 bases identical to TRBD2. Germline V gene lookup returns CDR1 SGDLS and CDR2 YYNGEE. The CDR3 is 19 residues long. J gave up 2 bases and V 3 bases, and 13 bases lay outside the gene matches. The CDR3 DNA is TGTGCCAGCAGCGCCCCCGGCAGCGGGAGGGCGGCTAACACCGGGGAGCTGTTTTTT. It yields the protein CASSAPGSGRAANTGELFF.

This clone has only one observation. The CDR3 loop is CASSSFGDEQYV. Written as DNA, the CDR3 is TGTGCCAGCAGCTCGTTCGGGGACGAGCAGTACGTC. V and J are TRBV7-9 and TRBJ2-7; maybe TRBD2 (5 bases). The CDR3 extends over 12 amino acids. The V end was cut by 4 bases, the J end by 5 bases, with 9 bases between. Per germline, CDR1 SEHNR and CDR2 FQNEAQ (reference sequence).

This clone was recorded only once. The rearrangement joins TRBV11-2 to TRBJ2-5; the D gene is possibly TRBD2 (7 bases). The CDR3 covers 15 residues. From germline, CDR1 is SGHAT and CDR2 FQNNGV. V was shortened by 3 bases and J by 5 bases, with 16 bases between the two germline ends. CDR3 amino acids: CASSLDGGLAETQYF. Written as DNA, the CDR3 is TGTGCCAGCAGCTTGGACGGGGGGCTTGCGGAGACCCAGTACTTC.

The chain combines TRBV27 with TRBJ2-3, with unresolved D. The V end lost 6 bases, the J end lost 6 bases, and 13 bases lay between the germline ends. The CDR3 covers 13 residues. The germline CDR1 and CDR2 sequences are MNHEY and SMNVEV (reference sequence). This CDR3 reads CASRLSFLDTQYF. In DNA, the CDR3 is TGTGCCAGCAGACTCTCATTTTTGGATACGCAGTATTTT.

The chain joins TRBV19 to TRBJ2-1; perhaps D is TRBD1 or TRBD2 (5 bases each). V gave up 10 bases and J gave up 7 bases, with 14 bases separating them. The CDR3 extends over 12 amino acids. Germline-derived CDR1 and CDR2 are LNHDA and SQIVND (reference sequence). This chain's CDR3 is CATRGNGNEQFF. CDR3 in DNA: TGTGCCACCCGGGGCAACGGGAATGAGCAGTTCTTC.

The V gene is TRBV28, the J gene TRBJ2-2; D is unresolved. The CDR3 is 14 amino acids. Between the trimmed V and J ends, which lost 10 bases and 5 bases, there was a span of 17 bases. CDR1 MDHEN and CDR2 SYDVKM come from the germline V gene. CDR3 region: CATSRSVWTGELFF. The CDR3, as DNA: TGTGCCACCTCTAGGTCTGTTTGGACCGGGGAGCTGTTTTTT.

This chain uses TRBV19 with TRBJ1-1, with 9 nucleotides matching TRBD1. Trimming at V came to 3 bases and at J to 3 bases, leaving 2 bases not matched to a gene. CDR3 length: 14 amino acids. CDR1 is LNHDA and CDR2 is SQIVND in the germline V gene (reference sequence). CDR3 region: CASSIWTGDTEAFF. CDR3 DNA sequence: TGTGCCAGTAGTATCTGGACAGGGGACACTGAAGCTTTCTTT.

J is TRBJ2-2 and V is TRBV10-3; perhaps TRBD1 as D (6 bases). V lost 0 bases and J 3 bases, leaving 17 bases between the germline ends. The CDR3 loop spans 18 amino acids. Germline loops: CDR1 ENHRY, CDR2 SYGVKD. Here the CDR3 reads CAISESAPGAGDTGELFF. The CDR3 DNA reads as TGTGCCATCAGTGAGTCAGCCCCAGGGGCCGGGGACACCGGGGAGCTGTTTTTT.